This TCR beta chain was identified in a study of CD8 T cells in ankylosing spondylitis. The V gene lost 3 bases and the J gene lost 5 bases, with 9 bases spanning the gap. The length of the CDR3 is 13 residues. The germline CDR1 and CDR2 sequences are SGDLS and YYNGEE. This clonotype was detected many times. What it binds is not known. Each TCR beta library was made by quantitative 5'-RACE that incorporated molecular barcodes. MiXCR, run by TCRdb on the 5' RACE reads, gives a single entry per CDR3 protein. In the table there are some 120,000 distinct CDR3 sequences, over 6.5% of which are singletons. Findings of the study overall: Clones linked to disease, bearing a CD8+ phenotype, were relatively rare in peripheral blood. It was reported that disease-linked clones were significantly enriched in matched ankylosing spondylitis synovial fluid.

The gene calls are TRBV9 and TRBJ2-1; no clear D. The sample consisted of blood, either unsorted or a sorted T cell fraction (not recorded which). This receptor was obtained from a male donor with ankylosing spondylitis or in good health (not recorded which). CDR3 region: CASSGPGDNEQFF. The DNA for the CDR3 is TGTGCCAGCAGCGGACCAGGAGACAATGAGCAGTTCTTC.